The present entry profiles one T cell receptor beta chain with its context. Its antigen is not yet known. Base qualities are not recorded, but no much larger clone differs from it by a single base. Genomic DNA was extracted from sorted cells for sequencing of the TCRbeta CDR3 region. The immunoSEQ Assay was used for sequencing of TCRbeta CDR3 regions. TCRdb holds this immuneACCESS table with in-frame rearrangements only. Some clones are missing; in checked studies, unresolved V genes explain under half, and the rest has no known cause. The sample has tens of thousands of clones on record, nearly 90% of them singletons. In total, the top ten clones hold approximately 0.3% of the sample. The trial excluded patients who had a history of autoimmune disease or were on systemic immunosuppression. Peripheral blood for TCR sequencing was drawn from every dose cohort at baseline, at cycle 4 day 1 and at cycle 7 day 1. Samples came from an open-label, multicenter, first-in-human phase I dose-escalation trial of ivuxolimab. Adults with locally advanced or metastatic head and neck squamous cell, hepatocellular, melanoma or renal cell carcinoma were enrolled in the trial. Before TCR sequencing, CD4+ T cells and CD8+ T cells from peripheral blood were sorted into separate populations.

The source of the sample is a study of OX40 agonist ivuxolimab in advanced cancers. In terms of the full investigation: Ivuxolimab, which targeted the costimulatory receptor OX40 (CD134), was an agonistic, fully human IgG2 monoclonal antibody. The paper covers the monotherapy dose-escalation part of the phase I ivuxolimab trial, which included N of about 50 patients. Intravenous ivuxolimab was administered to patients every 2 weeks at six dose levels: 0.01, 0.1, 0.3, 1.5, 3 and 10 mg/kg. Patients were allowed to have had prior anti-PD-1, anti-PD-L1 or anti-CTLA-4 therapy, and around 41% of the dose-escalation patients had previously received checkpoint inhibitors. Peripheral TCRbeta sequencing was intended to test whether TCR sequence diversity was altered and clonal T-cell expansion was caused by ivuxolimab. Partial responses occurred in three dose-escalation patients, of whom one had hepatocellular carcinoma and two had cutaneous melanoma. Among the roughly 50 dose-escalation patients, around 19 had hepatocellular carcinoma, approximately 15 melanoma, 9 renal cell carcinoma and 9 head and neck cancer. In the dose-escalation cohort, 82.7% of patients were male, and the mean age was approximately 60 years, with a range of 23 to 79.

The study at large found these results: Low levels of normalized T-cell clonal expansion were also seen in some patients who did not respond. Clonal expansion of both CD4+ and CD8+ blood T cells was observed from baseline to week 6 at doses 0.1 to 3.0 mg/kg. Antigen specificity was not determined for the clonally expanded peripheral T cells. Partial responders in the 0.1-3.0 mg/kg groups had among the lowest normalized peripheral clonal expansion, especially among CD8+ T cells. On average, CD8+ T cells showed more expanded clones than CD4+ T cells after ivuxolimab.

As encoded in the germline V gene, CDR1 is SGHTA while CDR2 is FQGNSA. Relative to germline, V is 2 bases shorter and J is 4 bases shorter, with 7 bases between their ends. The CDR3 sequence holds 13 residues, the cysteine and phenylalanine included. Only the CDR3 DNA stays, 39 bases, in frame from base 1. The chain was built from TRBV7-2 and TRBJ2-3, with TRBD1 as a weak D call on 6 bases. This material consisted of CD4+ or CD8+ T cells sorted from blood, taken in a trial of the OX40 agonist ivuxolimab. This sequence was found in an adult with an advanced solid tumor such as melanoma, head and neck, liver or kidney cancer. The DNA sequence is given as TGTGCCAGCAGCTTATGGGGGCCAGATACGCAGTATTTT. It is translated as CASSLWGPDTQYF.